This T cell receptor beta chain was observed in a study of cytomegalovirus exposure and HLA in healthy donors. Study-wide findings and caveats: Most TCR sequences were rare, but some public TCRs occurred in many donors. Reportedly, cytomegalovirus status was diagnosed with high sensitivity and specificity. Highly shared sequence variants in one cluster were likely a sequencing artifact. CMV serostatus was the only immune exposure information that was available.

PCR was performed using 60 Vbeta and 13 Jbeta primers. Method: immunoSEQ multiplex PCR; TCRdb's copy keeps in-frame clones and lacks some. The sample holds about 100,000 clones, 74% seen once. V was clipped by 4 bases and J by 4 bases; unmatched bases: 6. Germline V gene data show CDR1 as SGHRS and CDR2 as YFSETQ. The CDR3 contains 15 residues. A remark on this clone: Its antigen is currently unknown.

V gene TRBV5-1 combines with J gene TRBJ1-4, with TRBD1 matching over 8 bases. This receptor was obtained from a man aged 50-59 years in good health and CMV-seropositive. Sequencing was performed on PBMCs. The CDR3 region is CASSPSTGVNEKLFF. The CDR3 DNA sequence: TGCGCCAGCAGCCCCTCGACAGGGGTTAATGAAAAACTGTTTTTT.